The entry below describes one TCR beta chain. The length of the CDR3 is 14 residues. The germline gives CDR1 SGHDT, CDR2 YYEEEE. With 0 bases removed from V and 5 bases from J, the gap between germline ends came to 11 bases. The PCR employed 60 Vbeta primers together with 13 Jbeta primers. This table comes from immunoSEQ multiplex PCR, and its TCRdb copy is limited to in-frame clones, with some not included. The table lists about 140,000 clones, 75% of them singletons. This entry comes from a study of cytomegalovirus exposure and HLA in healthy donors. This chain joins TRBV5-6 and TRBJ1-1; D is unresolved. The specimen was PBMCs. The receptor was derived from a man aged 35-49 years in good health and CMV-seronegative. The CDR3 DNA is TGTGCCAGCAGCTTGGCCCCGGGTGGGACTGAAGCTTTCTTT. It codes for CASSLAPGGTEAFF.